This T cell receptor (beta chain) was captured in a study of T cells in Graves' hyperthyroidism and ophthalmopathy. Patients counted as stable if ophthalmopathy did not develop within 18 months. Diagnostic decisions used clinical symptoms, serum thyroxine and TRAb, thyroid ultrasound and orbital computed tomography. Amplified TCR beta CDR3 regions came from RNA transcripts. Primed by the HTBI set, a first-round RT-PCR was run on the TCR CDR3. MiXCR was run by TCRdb on the multiplex PCR reads, yielding one entry per CDR3 protein. The sample carries some 700,000 distinct CDR3 sequences, 15% to 20% recorded once. This CDR3 has 13 amino acids. Per the germline V gene, CDR1 is MDHEN and CDR2 is SYDVKM. The V gene lost 6 bases and the J gene lost 10 bases, with 16 bases spanning the gap. There are many counts of this clonotype.

Sequencing input: blood. The V and J genes are TRBV28 and TRBJ2-1; tentatively, D is TRBD1 (6 bases). The receptor comes from a man over 45 with Graves' hyperthyroidism. The CDR3 loop reads CASSSHRVREQFF. CDR3 nucleotide sequence: TGTGCCAGCAGCTCCCACAGGGTCCGGGAGCAGTTCTTC.